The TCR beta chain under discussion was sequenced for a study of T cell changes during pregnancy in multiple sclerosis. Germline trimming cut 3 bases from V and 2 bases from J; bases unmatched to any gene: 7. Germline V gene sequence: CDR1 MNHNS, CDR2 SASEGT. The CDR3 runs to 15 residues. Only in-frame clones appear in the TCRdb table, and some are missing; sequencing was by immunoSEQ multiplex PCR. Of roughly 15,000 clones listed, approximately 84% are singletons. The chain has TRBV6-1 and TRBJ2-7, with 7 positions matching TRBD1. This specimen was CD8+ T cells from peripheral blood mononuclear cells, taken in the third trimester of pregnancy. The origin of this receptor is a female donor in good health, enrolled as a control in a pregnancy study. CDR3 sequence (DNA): TGTGCCAGCAGTGACCTACAGGGGAATCCCTACGAGCAGTACTTC. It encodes CASSDLQGNPYEQYF.